In its sample, the clone carrying this T cell receptor beta chain was seen once. The data originate from a study of blood T cell repertoires in COVID-19. Study background: T cells, B-cell-depleted T cells, or PBMCs supplied cDNA or gDNA.

In the authors' methods: Quantification of nucleated cells was approximated via reference gene primer amplification. TCRdb's table, derived via immunoSEQ multiplex PCR, lists solely in-frame clones and lacks some. V and J calls and clone size are those listed in that table; D and trimming were worked out from the DNA. The sample has 150,000 to 200,000 clones; approximately 86% are singletons. CDR3 length: 12 amino acids. CDR1 and CDR2 (germline): LNHDA, SQIVND (reference sequence). V was shortened by 6 bases and J by 10 bases, with 12 bases between the two germline ends. Source material: peripheral blood. This rearrangement joins TRBV19 to TRBJ1-4; possibly TRBD1 for D (6 bases). The receptor was isolated from a man aged 35-49 years with active or convalescent COVID-19. For the CDR3, the DNA is TGTGCCAGTAGGGACAGTCGGGCAAAACTGTTTTTT. Its protein product is CASRDSRAKLFF.